The next 17 T cell receptor beta chains were all read from a single sample in a study of cytomegalovirus exposure and HLA in healthy donors. Only in-frame clones appear in the TCRdb table, and some are missing; sequencing was by immunoSEQ multiplex PCR. The sample yields 70,000 or so clones, 94% seen once. The sequenced material came from PBMCs. These receptors originate from a woman between 18 and 29 years old in good health and CMV-seropositive.

The chain links TRBV6-5 to TRBJ1-1, with D possibly TRBD1 on 6 matching bases. The CDR3 loop spans 13 amino acids. Per germline, CDR1 MNHEY and CDR2 SVGAGI. Trimming took 6 bases from V and 1 from J, leaving 9 bases between them. CDR3 DNA sequence: TGTGCCAGCAGGAAGACAGGGAACACTGAAGCTTTCTTT. Translated: CASRKTGNTEAFF.

J is TRBJ2-3 and V is TRBV2; the D gene is possibly TRBD1 (6 bases). The CDR3 runs to 15 residues. Trimming removed 8 bases at V and 2 bases at J, with 17 bases between. In germline, CDR1 is SNHLY, CDR2 FYNNEI. CDR3 loop: CASAPGHKLTDTQYF. CDR3 DNA sequence: TGTGCCAGCGCCCCGGGACACAAACTCACAGATACGCAGTATTTT.

This chain joins TRBV2 and TRBJ2-1; D unresolved. V dropped 2 bases and J dropped 3 bases, with 8 bases sitting between them. In germline, CDR1 is SNHLY, CDR2 FYNNEI. This CDR3 region has 14 residues. CDR3 nucleotide sequence: TGTGCCAGCAGTGAACCAAACAACTACAATGAGCAGTTCTTC. Translated, it gives CASSEPNNYNEQFF.

V is TRBV7-3 and J is TRBJ2-2; TRBD1 matches 7 bases. Germline loops: CDR1 SGHTA, CDR2 FQGTGA. The V and J ends lost 6 bases and 2 bases, in that order; junction bases with no gene match: 12. The CDR3 runs to 17 residues. The CDR3 DNA sequence: TGTGCCAGCAGTTTAGAGCCGGGACAGCTAAACACCGGGGAGCTGTTTTTT. As protein: CASSLEPGQLNTGELFF. Full variable domain (remainder filled in from reference TRBV7-3 and TRBJ2-2): GAGVSQTPSNKVTEKGKYVELRCDPISGHTALYWYRQSLGQGPEFLIYFQGTGAADDSGLPNDRFFAVRPEGSVSTLKIQRTERGDSAVYLCASSLEPGQLNTGELFFGEGSRLTVL.

This clone was counted a single time. The V call is TRBV5-6, the J call TRBJ2-4; D is unresolved. The CDR3 is 16 residues long. V was cut by 6 bases and J by 2 bases, with 18 bases left in between. CDR1 is SGHDT, CDR2 YYEEEE, per germline. The CDR3 sequence: CASTIRWASTKNIQYF. CDR3 nucleotides: TGTGCCAGCACCATCCGTTGGGCCTCTACCAAAAACATTCAGTACTTC.

The chain has TRBV11-2 and TRBJ2-1; D is possibly TRBD1 (6 bases). Germline lookup yields CDR1 SGHAT and CDR2 FQNNGV. CDR3 length: 12 amino acids. Trimming removed 0 bases at V and 15 bases at J, with 12 bases between. The CDR3 sequence is CASSLEGARRFF. The CDR3 DNA follows: TGTGCCAGCAGCTTAGAGGGGGCTCGTCGGTTCTTC.

The rearrangement uses TRBV6-5 and TRBJ2-7; D gene ambiguous. Germline CDR1 is MNHEY and CDR2 is SVGAGI. V shed 6 bases and J shed 4 bases, with 16 bases lying between them. The CDR3 spans 14 residues. The CDR3 reads CASRETVRGYEQYF. Written as DNA, the CDR3 is TGTGCCAGCAGGGAGACTGTCCGTGGGTACGAGCAGTACTTC.

The chain links TRBV12-5 to TRBJ1-3; D is possibly TRBD1 (6 bases). Germline lookup yields CDR1 LGHNT and CDR2 FRNRAP. This CDR3 comprises 15 residues. V lost 10 bases and J lost 2, with 18 bases in between. As DNA, the CDR3 is TGTGCTACCCACCCAGGGGATCATACTGGAAACACCATATATTTT. This sequence encodes CATHPGDHTGNTIYF. The full variable domain, rest sourced from reference TRBV12-5 and TRBJ1-3, is DARVTQTPRHKVTEMGQEVTMRCQPILGHNTVFWYRQTMMQGLELLAYFRNRAPLDDSGMPKDRFSAEMPDATLATLKIQPSEPRDSAVYFCATHPGDHTGNTIYFGEGSWLTVV.

V and J are TRBV6-6 and TRBJ1-5, with 7 bases lining up with TRBD1. The CDR3 totals 13 residues. V lost 7 bases and J lost 9; bases outside the gene matches: 9. From germline, CDR1 is MNHNY and CDR2 SVGAGI (reference sequence). The CDR3 coding sequence is TGTGCCAGCAACCAGGGGGTGTCGAGGCCCCAGCATTTT. Its protein is CASNQGVSRPQHF.

V is TRBV19 and J is TRBJ2-4, with D perhaps TRBD1 (6 bases). Per the germline V gene, CDR1 is LNHDA and CDR2 is SQIVND (reference sequence). The V and J ends lost 5 bases and 2 bases respectively, with 16 bases between them. This CDR3 is built from 16 residues. The CDR3 nucleotides are TGTGCCAGTAGTCCTTCCCCAGGGGAAACCAAAAACATTCAGTACTTC. Translating it yields CASSPSPGETKNIQYF.

V usage is TRBV5-1 and J usage is TRBJ1-1; D not resolved. The CDR3 consists of 13 residues. Trimming stripped 5 bases from V and 1 base from J, with 9 bases between. Germline V CDR1 and CDR2: SGHRS, YFSETQ. This chain's CDR3 is CASSQLRNTEAFF. The CDR3 DNA sequence: TGCGCCAGCAGTCAACTGAGGAACACTGAAGCTTTCTTT.

This clone came up once. The chain couples TRBV30 to TRBJ2-5, with D tentatively TRBD1 (6 bases). The CDR3 consists of 14 residues. Trimming cost V 0 bases and J 6 bases, with 14 bases left between them. Germline values: CDR1 GTSNPN, CDR2 SVGIG (reference sequence). CDR3 protein: CAWSVGTGIKTQYF. CDR3 DNA sequence: TGTGCCTGGAGTGTCGGAACAGGGATTAAGACCCAGTACTTC.

The V and J genes are TRBV4-1 and TRBJ2-5; 11 nucleotides align to TRBD2. The CDR3 has 15 residues. The germline CDR1 and CDR2 sequences are MGHRA and YSYEKL. Losses at the gene ends were 4 bases for V and 5 bases for J; bases not matched to a gene: 6. CDR3 sequence: CASSRLAGGRETQYF. The DNA of the CDR3 is TGCGCCAGCAGCCGGTTAGCGGGAGGGAGGGAGACCCAGTACTTC.

The chain links TRBV30 to TRBJ2-7; D unresolved. The length of the CDR3 is 14 residues. Germline CDR1 GTSNPN, CDR2 SVGIG (reference sequence). The V gene lost 4 bases and the J gene lost 3 bases, with 16 bases spanning the gap. The CDR3 region has the DNA TGTGCCTGGAACACGGGTTACTCCCACTACGAGCAGTACTTC. Its translation is CAWNTGYSHYEQYF.

The gene calls are TRBV15 and TRBJ1-1; TRBD1 agrees at 8 bases. CDR1 LNHNV and CDR2 YYDKDF come from the germline V gene (reference sequence). Losses at the gene ends were 8 bases for V and 5 bases for J; bases not matched to a gene: 13. The CDR3 length is 15 residues. CDR3 sequence reads: CATRLLTGDGTEAFF. The CDR3 coding sequence is TGTGCCACCCGGCTCTTGACAGGGGATGGGACTGAAGCTTTCTTT. Together with reference TRBV15 and TRBJ1-1, the CDR3 gives the full variable domain: DAMVIQNPRYQVTQFGKPVTLSCSQTLNHNVMYWYQQKSSQAPKLLFHYYDKDFNNEADTPDNFQSRRPNTSFCFLDIRSPGLGDTAMYLCATRLLTGDGTEAFFGQGTRLTVV.

The DNA of the CDR3 is TGCGCCAGCAGCTGGGTGGGGACTAGCGGAGACGAGCAGTACTTC. It specifies CASSWVGTSGDEQYF. V usage is TRBV5-1 and J usage is TRBJ2-5; 11 nucleotides agree with TRBD2. The DNA end is a closer match to TRBJ2-7, so the J assignment may be wrong. The germline V gene has CDR1 SGHRS and CDR2 YFSETQ. The CDR3 length is 15 residues.

V is TRBV10-3 and J is TRBJ1-4, with 9 bases identical to TRBD1. Germline V CDR1 and CDR2: ENHRY, SYGVKD. V trimming: 7 bases; J trimming: 4 bases; junction bases outside the gene matches: 4. The CDR3 runs 14 residues. CDR3: CAIKPGQGNEKLFF. CDR3 bases: TGTGCCATCAAGCCGGGACAGGGTAATGAAAAACTGTTTTTT.